This entry lists 3 T cell receptor beta chains sequenced from one sample in a study of beta chain features in type 1 diabetes. The study reverse transcribed the entire isolated RNA, so it sequenced expressed TCRB transcripts. Sequencing was performed with immunoSEQ multiplex PCR; in TCRdb, only in-frame clones are kept and a portion is missing. The sample carries approximately 150,000 clones, 7% to 10% recorded once. The sequenced sample was central memory CD4+ T cells from blood. The receptors shown here come from a woman aged 18-29 years in good health.

This clone was seen a few times. The CDR3 DNA reads TGCAGCGTTGACGGGACTTCACATGGCTACACCTTC. This sequence encodes CSVDGTSHGYTF. J is TRBJ1-2 and V is TRBV29-1; a possible D gene is TRBD1 (5 bases). The CDR3 is 12 amino acids. Germline V gene data show CDR1 as SQVTM and CDR2 as ANQGSEA. The ends were cut back, 3 bases at V and 6 bases at J, with 11 bases in the middle.

This clone was found many times. The V gene is TRBV4-3, the J gene TRBJ1-1, with 8 bases fitting TRBD1. CDR1 LGHNA and CDR2 YSLEER come from the germline V gene. With 1 base clipped from V and 4 bases from J, the junction kept 8 bases outside the gene matches. There are 16 residues in the CDR3. The CDR3 sequence is CASSQGGGQALTEAFF. In DNA form, the CDR3 reads TGCGCCAGCAGCCAAGGTGGGGGACAGGCTCTCACTGAAGCTTTCTTT.

The chain employs TRBV4-3 and TRBJ2-2; 10 bases fit TRBD2. Germline assignment: CDR1 LGHNA and CDR2 YSLEER. J gave up 7 bases and V 4 bases, and 9 bases lay outside the gene matches. This CDR3 region has 16 residues. CDR3 nucleotides: TGCGCCAGCAGCCCAAGGGCTAGCGGGGGTGGCGGGGAGCTGTTTTTT. It specifies CASSPRASGGGGELFF.